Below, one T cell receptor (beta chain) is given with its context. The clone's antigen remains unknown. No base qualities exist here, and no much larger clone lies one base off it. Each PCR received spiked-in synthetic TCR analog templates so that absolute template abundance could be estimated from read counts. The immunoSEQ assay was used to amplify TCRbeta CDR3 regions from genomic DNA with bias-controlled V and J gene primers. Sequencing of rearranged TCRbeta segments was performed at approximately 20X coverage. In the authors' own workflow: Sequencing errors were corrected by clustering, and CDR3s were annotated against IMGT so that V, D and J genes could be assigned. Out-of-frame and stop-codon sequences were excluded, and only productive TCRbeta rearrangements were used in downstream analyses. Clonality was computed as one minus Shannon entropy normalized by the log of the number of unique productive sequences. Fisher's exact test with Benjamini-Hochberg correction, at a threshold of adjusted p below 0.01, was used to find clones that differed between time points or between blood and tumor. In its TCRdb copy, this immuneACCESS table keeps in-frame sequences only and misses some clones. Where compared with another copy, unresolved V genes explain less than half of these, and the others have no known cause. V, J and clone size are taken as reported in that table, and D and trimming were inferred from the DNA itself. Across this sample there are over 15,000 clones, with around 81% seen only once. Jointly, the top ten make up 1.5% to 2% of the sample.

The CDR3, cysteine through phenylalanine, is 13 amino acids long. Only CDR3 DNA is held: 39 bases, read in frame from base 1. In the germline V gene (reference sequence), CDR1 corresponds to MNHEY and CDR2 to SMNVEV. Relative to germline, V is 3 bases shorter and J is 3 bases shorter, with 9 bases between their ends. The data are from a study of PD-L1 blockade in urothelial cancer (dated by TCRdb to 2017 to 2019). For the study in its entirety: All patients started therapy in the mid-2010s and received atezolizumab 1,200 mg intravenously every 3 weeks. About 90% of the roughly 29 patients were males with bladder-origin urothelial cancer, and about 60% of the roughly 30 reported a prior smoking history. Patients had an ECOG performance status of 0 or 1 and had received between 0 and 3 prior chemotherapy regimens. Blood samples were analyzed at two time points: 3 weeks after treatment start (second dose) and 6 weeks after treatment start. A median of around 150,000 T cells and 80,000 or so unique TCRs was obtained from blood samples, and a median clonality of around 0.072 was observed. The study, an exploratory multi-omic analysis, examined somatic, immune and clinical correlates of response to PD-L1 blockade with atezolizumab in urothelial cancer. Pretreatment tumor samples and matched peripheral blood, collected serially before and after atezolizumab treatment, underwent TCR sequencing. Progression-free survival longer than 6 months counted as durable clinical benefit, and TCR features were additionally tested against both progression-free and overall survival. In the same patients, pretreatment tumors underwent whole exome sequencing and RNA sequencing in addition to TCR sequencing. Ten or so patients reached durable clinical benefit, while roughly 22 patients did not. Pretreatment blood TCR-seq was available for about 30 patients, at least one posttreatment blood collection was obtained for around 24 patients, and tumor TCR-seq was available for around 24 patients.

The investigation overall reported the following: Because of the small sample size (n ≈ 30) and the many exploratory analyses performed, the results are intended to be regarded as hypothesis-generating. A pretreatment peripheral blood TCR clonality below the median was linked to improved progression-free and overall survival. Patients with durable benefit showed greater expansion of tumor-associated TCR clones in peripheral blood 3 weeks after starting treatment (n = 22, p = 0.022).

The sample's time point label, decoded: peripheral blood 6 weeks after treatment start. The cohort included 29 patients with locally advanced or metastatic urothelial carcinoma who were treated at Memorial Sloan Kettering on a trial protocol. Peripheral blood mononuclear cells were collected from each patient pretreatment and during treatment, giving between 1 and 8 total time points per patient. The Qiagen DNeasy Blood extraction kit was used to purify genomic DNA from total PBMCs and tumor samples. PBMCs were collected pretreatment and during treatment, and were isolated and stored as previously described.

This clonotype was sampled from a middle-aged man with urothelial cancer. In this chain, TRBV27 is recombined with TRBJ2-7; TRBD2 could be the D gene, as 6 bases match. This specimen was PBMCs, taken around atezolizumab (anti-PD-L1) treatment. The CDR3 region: CASSFAGRYEQYF. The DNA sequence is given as TGTGCCAGCAGTTTTGCGGGGCGCTACGAGCAGTACTTC.